Shown below are 28 T cell receptor beta chains from a single sample sequenced in a study of OX40 agonist ivuxolimab in advanced cancers. Using immunoSEQ multiplex PCR, the repertoire was profiled, and TCRdb retains in-frame clones only, with some absent. This sample yields approximately 70,000 clones, of which approximately 90% are seen a single time; 0.25% to 0.3% belongs to the top ten. The source was CD4+ or CD8+ T cells sorted from blood, collected in a trial of the OX40 agonist ivuxolimab. Receptor source: an adult with an advanced solid tumor such as melanoma, head and neck, liver or kidney cancer.

J is TRBJ2-1 and V is TRBV6-1; a possible D gene is TRBD1 (6 bases). This CDR3 is 13 amino acids long. The germline V gene has CDR1 MNHNS and CDR2 SASEGT. V shed 8 bases and J shed 8 bases, with 16 bases lying between them. CDR3 region: CASGSSRGDEQFF. CDR3 DNA sequence: TGTGCCAGCGGAAGCTCCAGGGGAGATGAGCAGTTCTTC.

This chain connects TRBV19 to TRBJ2-3; TRBD1 aligns across 8 bases. J lost 2 bases, V lost 4 bases, and 2 bases had no gene match. Germline lookup yields CDR1 LNHDA and CDR2 SQIVND (reference sequence). CDR3 length: 14 residues. The CDR3 DNA sequence: TGTGCCAGTAGTAGACAGGGGATCACAGATACGCAGTATTTT. Translating it yields CASSRQGITDTQYF.

V is TRBV7-6 and J is TRBJ1-1, with 7 bases lining up with TRBD1. This CDR3 has 15 amino acids. Trimming at V came to 5 bases and at J to 5 bases, leaving 11 bases not matched to a gene. The germline gives CDR1 SGHVS, CDR2 FNYEAQ. The CDR3: CASSEGLQGWTEAFF. CDR3 DNA sequence: TGTGCCAGCAGCGAAGGGTTACAGGGGTGGACTGAAGCTTTCTTT.

The V gene is TRBV25-1, the J gene TRBJ2-1; weak D call: TRBD2 (5 bases). The V and J ends lost 1 base and 7 bases respectively, with 14 bases between them. This CDR3 has 15 residues. CDR1 and CDR2 from the germline V gene are MGHDK and SYGVNS. This CDR3 reads CASSEFWGERNEQFF. The CDR3 coding sequence is TGTGCCAGCAGTGAATTCTGGGGAGAAAGGAATGAGCAGTTCTTC.

The CDR3 protein is CASSLTAGVGNTIYF. The CDR3 nucleotides read TGTGCCAGCAGCTTAACAGCAGGGGTTGGAAACACCATATATTTT. The rearrangement uses TRBV7-6 and TRBJ1-3, with a weak D call TRBD1 (6 bases). Trimming cost V 2 bases and J 3 bases, with 11 bases left between them. The CDR3 sequence is 15 residues long. Germline CDR1 and CDR2: SGHVS and FNYEAQ.

CDR3 residues: CAISMVKREADEQYF. For the CDR3, the DNA is TGTGCCATCAGTATGGTTAAGCGGGAGGCCGACGAGCAGTACTTC. The gene calls are TRBV10-3 and TRBJ2-7; 9 bases fit TRBD2. V was pared by 5 bases and J by 5 bases, with 10 bases of the junction left unmatched. Germline V gene sequence: CDR1 ENHRY, CDR2 SYGVKD. The CDR3 runs to 15 residues.

The chain is built from TRBV27 and TRBJ2-1, with D perhaps matching TRBD1 or TRBD2 (6 bases each). CDR3 length: 18 residues. CDR1 is MNHEY, CDR2 SMNVEV, per germline (reference sequence). Trimming left V 5 bases short and J 8 bases short, with 28 bases between. The CDR3 nucleotides are TGTGCCAGCAGTCCGTGGGGGGAGAGGGGGACCCGAGTCGATGAGCAGTTCTTC. Translation gives CASSPWGERGTRVDEQFF.

This chain uses TRBV6-5 with TRBJ1-6; 7 bases map to TRBD1. Germline-derived CDR1 and CDR2 are MNHEY and SVGAGI. Unmatched junction bases numbered 8, after V lost 2 bases and J lost 7 bases. This CDR3 has 16 residues. CDR3 sequence (DNA): TGTGCCAGCAGTTACCGGGCCCAGACAGGGAATTCACCCCTCCACTTT. Amino acid sequence: CASSYRAQTGNSPLHF.

This clone was counted once. Compared with germline, one end of the junction differs, possibly owing to a read error. The sample contains more than one DNA sequence encoding this CDR3. The chain couples TRBV6-6 to TRBJ2-1; D is possibly TRBD2 (6 bases). CDR1 is MNHNY, CDR2 SVGAGI, per germline (reference sequence). The CDR3 consists of 12 residues. The CDR3 sequence is CASSSGYNEQFF. The CDR3 coding sequence is TGCGCCAGCAGTAGCGGATACAATGAGCAGTTCTTC.

This chain connects TRBV19 to TRBJ1-2; weak D call: TRBD1 (6 bases). The CDR3 has 14 residues. CDR1 LNHDA and CDR2 SQIVND come from the germline V gene (reference sequence). V was cut by 1 base and J by 2 bases, with 8 bases left in between. The CDR3 here is CASSIGGTNYGYTF. For the CDR3, the DNA is TGTGCCAGTAGTATAGGGGGGACAAACTATGGCTACACCTTC.

This CDR3 reads CAISEPPGIAVSGANVLTF. In DNA form, the CDR3 reads TGTGCCATCAGCGAGCCTCCAGGGATTGCCGTCTCTGGGGCCAACGTCCTGACTTTC. The rearrangement uses TRBV10-3 and TRBJ2-6, with D maybe TRBD1 (5 bases). Trimming removed 6 bases from V and 0 bases from J, with 21 bases in between. This CDR3 spans 19 amino acids. From germline, CDR1 is ENHRY and CDR2 SYGVKD.

DNA of the CDR3: TGTGCCAGCAGCGTCGGGGACAGGGCTATCAATGAGCAGTTCTTC. Translated: CASSVGDRAINEQFF. The gene calls are TRBV9 and TRBJ2-1; 9 nucleotides align to TRBD1. The CDR3 has 15 amino acids. Germline V lookup: CDR1 SGDLS, CDR2 YYNGEE. The V segment lost 2 bases and the J segment 6 bases; nucleotides outside the gene matches: 6. Full variable domain (missing parts from reference TRBV9 and TRBJ2-1): DSGVTQTPKHLITATGQRVTLRCSPRSGDLSVYWYQQSLDQGLQFLIQYYNGEERAKGNILERFSAQQFPDLHSELNLSSLELGDSALYFCASSVGDRAINEQFFGPGTRLTVL.

The V call is TRBV19, the J call TRBJ2-5, with 14 nucleotides matching TRBD2. The J call may not be correct, given that the DNA end is closer to TRBJ2-7. The length of the CDR3 is 15 residues. Germline V gives CDR1 LNHDA, CDR2 SQIVND (reference sequence). Here the CDR3 reads CASSRGLAGVGEQYF. In DNA, the CDR3 is TGTGCCAGTAGTAGGGGACTAGCGGGAGTAGGCGAGCAGTACTTC.

The chain combines TRBV5-1 with TRBJ2-3, with 13 bases lining up with TRBD2. Germline assignment: CDR1 SGHRS and CDR2 YFSETQ. The trim removed 4 bases at V and 6 bases at J, leaving 8 bases unmatched. The CDR3 totals 16 residues. This chain's CDR3 is CASSKGTSGISDTQYF. The CDR3, as DNA: TGCGCCAGCAGCAAGGGGACTAGCGGGATTTCGGATACGCAGTATTTT. The full variable domain, its missing parts supplied by reference TRBV5-1 and TRBJ2-3, is KAGVTQTPRYLIKTRGQQVTLSCSPISGHRSVSWYQQTPGQGLQFLFEYFSETQRNKGNFPGRFSGRQFSNSRSEMNVSTLELGDSALYLCASSKGTSGISDTQYFGPGTRLTVL.

This sequence joins TRBV5-1 and TRBJ1-1; TRBD1 matches 9 bases. The CDR3 covers 13 residues. In germline, CDR1 is SGHRS, CDR2 YFSETQ. J lost 8 bases, V lost 7 bases, and 9 bases had no gene match. This CDR3 is CASGSGQGREAFF. The CDR3 nucleotides read TGCGCCAGCGGGTCGGGACAGGGTCGGGAAGCTTTCTTT. Based on the CDR3 plus reference TRBV5-1 and TRBJ1-1, the full variable domain is KAGVTQTPRYLIKTRGQQVTLSCSPISGHRSVSWYQQTPGQGLQFLFEYFSETQRNKGNFPGRFSGRQFSNSRSEMNVSTLELGDSALYLCASGSGQGREAFFGQGTRLTVV.

The chain employs TRBV4-1 and TRBJ2-3; TRBD2 matches at 8 bases. Germline-derived CDR1 and CDR2 are MGHRA and YSYEKL. There are 15 residues in the CDR3. V shed 1 base and J 3 bases; nucleotides not matched to a gene: 3. The CDR3 protein is CASSQVASGTDTQYF. As DNA, the CDR3 is TGCGCCAGCAGCCAAGTCGCTAGCGGGACAGATACGCAGTATTTT.

J is TRBJ1-4 and V is TRBV5-6, with a weak D call TRBD1 (6 bases). The CDR3 totals 16 residues. The germline CDR1 and CDR2 sequences are SGHDT and YYEEEE. V was pared by 1 base and J by 4 bases, with 14 bases between. The CDR3 is CASSLSMGAVNEKLFF. The CDR3 nucleotides are TGTGCCAGCAGCTTGAGTATGGGGGCTGTTAATGAAAAACTGTTTTTT.

The chain is built from TRBV7-6 and TRBJ2-5, with 7 bases matching TRBD2. Looked up from germline, CDR1 is SGHVS and CDR2 is FNYEAQ. This CDR3 is built from 17 residues. V trimming: 7 bases; J trimming: 4 bases; junction bases outside the gene matches: 18. The CDR3: CASTRLVGSGIGETQYF. CDR3 coding DNA: TGTGCCAGCACCAGGCTCGTGGGGAGCGGGATCGGAGAGACCCAGTACTTC.

V gene TRBV7-9 combines with J gene TRBJ1-1; D not resolved. CDR1 is SEHNR and CDR2 is FQNEAQ in the germline V gene (reference sequence). The CDR3 runs 13 residues. The ends were cut back, 1 base at V and 4 bases at J, with 7 bases in the middle. CDR3 sequence: CASSLEFGTEAFF. CDR3 bases: TGTGCCAGCAGCTTAGAGTTTGGCACTGAAGCTTTCTTT.

This chain links TRBV6-1 with TRBJ2-7, with D perhaps matching TRBD1 (5 bases). The germline CDR1 and CDR2 sequences are MNHNS and SASEGT. This CDR3 contains 15 residues. Deletions cut 2 bases from V and 2 bases from J, with 13 bases between. The CDR3 coding sequence is TGTGCCAGCAGTGAACAGGGTAGTTTGGCCTACGAGCAGTACTTC. Translated, it gives CASSEQGSLAYEQYF.

The genes are TRBV25-1 and TRBJ1-6; D not certain. Germline CDR1 reads MGHDK; CDR2 reads SYGVNS. The CDR3 runs 15 residues. Trimming took off 1 base at V and 5 bases at J, with 9 bases between the two ends. CDR3 sequence reads: CASSESGKDNSPLHF. The DNA for the CDR3 is TGTGCCAGCAGTGAATCGGGAAAGGATAATTCACCCCTCCACTTT.

This chain links TRBV29-1 with TRBJ2-1; 7 bases are a match to TRBD1. Per the germline V gene, CDR1 is SQVTM and CDR2 is ANQGSEA. The CDR3 sequence is 15 residues long. V lost 7 bases, J lost 1 base, and 10 bases stayed unmatched. The CDR3 loop is CSGQGTAKSYNEQFF. Here the CDR3 DNA reads TGCAGCGGACAAGGGACAGCGAAATCCTACAATGAGCAGTTCTTC.

J is TRBJ1-1 and V is TRBV28; D remains unclear. Germline V lookup: CDR1 MDHEN, CDR2 SYDVKM. The CDR3 spans 15 residues. V lost 3 bases, J lost 0 bases, and 11 bases lay in between. Written as DNA, the CDR3 is TGTGCCAGCAGTTTGGAGCCAGTACTGAACACTGAAGCTTTCTTT. Protein product: CASSLEPVLNTEAFF. Supplemented by reference TRBV28 and TRBJ1-1, the full variable domain reads DVKVTQSSRYLVKRTGEKVFLECVQDMDHENMFWYRQDPGLGLRLIYFSYDVKMKEKGDIPEGYSVSREKKERFSLILESASTNQTSMYLCASSLEPVLNTEAFFGQGTRLTVV.

The rearrangement links TRBV27 to TRBJ2-7, with D possibly being TRBD2 (6 bases). Germline CDR1 MNHEY, CDR2 SMNVEV (reference sequence). This CDR3 has 13 residues. Trimming left V 5 bases short and J 0 bases short, with 8 bases between. This CDR3 reads CASSRGSSYEQYF. In DNA, the CDR3 is TGTGCCAGCAGTCGGGGGAGCTCCTACGAGCAGTACTTC.

This chain links TRBV4-1 with TRBJ2-3; D is possibly TRBD1 or TRBD2 (6 bases each). The CDR3 is made up of 15 amino acids. Germline V gives CDR1 MGHRA, CDR2 YSYEKL. Trimming took 4 bases from V and 2 from J, leaving 13 bases between them. CDR3 sequence (DNA): TGCGCCAGCAGCCTCGCCGGGGGCTCCACAGATACGCAGTATTTT. This codes for CASSLAGGSTDTQYF.

The chain employs TRBV7-9 and TRBJ2-3, with 8 bases lining up with TRBD1. Germline V gene lookup returns CDR1 SEHNR and CDR2 FQNEAQ (reference sequence). Trimming removed 5 bases from V and 3 bases from J; junction bases left unmatched: 4. CDR3 length: 14 residues. The CDR3 region has the DNA TGTGCCAGCAGCGTACAGGGGGGAACAGATACGCAGTATTTT. It encodes CASSVQGGTDTQYF.

The chain carries TRBV6-5 and TRBJ1-2; 9 positions match TRBD1. There are 14 residues in the CDR3. The V segment lost 10 bases and the J segment 5 bases; nucleotides outside the gene matches: 11. Germline CDR1 reads MNHEY; CDR2 reads SVGAGI. This CDR3 reads CATTPGQGPYGYTF. CDR3 nucleotides: TGTGCCACTACCCCGGGACAGGGACCTTATGGCTACACCTTC.

The J gene is TRBJ1-2, the V gene TRBV27; weak D call: TRBD1 (6 bases). The CDR3 sequence is 13 residues long. Germline lookup yields CDR1 MNHEY and CDR2 SMNVEV (reference sequence). The V and J ends lost 3 bases and 7 bases respectively, with 12 bases between them. This chain's CDR3 is CASSLKGVPGYTF. In nucleotides, the CDR3 is TGTGCCAGCAGTTTGAAGGGGGTACCTGGCTACACCTTC.